The clone carrying this T cell receptor beta chain was found a few times. Naive CD8 cells lacked CD45RO and underwent positive selection for CCR7, leaving out terminally differentiated effector memory CD45RA+ cells. These data originate in a study of shared clonotypes between healthy human individuals. CDR1 is SEHNR, CDR2 FQNEAQ, per germline (reference sequence). The J segment lost 4 bases and the V segment lost 5 bases, leaving 9 bases of the junction unmatched. The CDR3 loop spans 16 amino acids. Libraries were prepared by immunoSEQ multiplex PCR; TCRdb keeps only in-frame clonotypes and omits some of them. The sample contains some 2 million clones, 85% to 95% of which appear only once.

The sample comprised naive CD8+ T cells sorted from blood. This sequence joins TRBV7-9 and TRBJ2-1; TRBD2 matches at 9 bases. The TCR originated in a young man in good health. CDR3 amino acids: CASSVRLAAGYNEQFF. The CDR3 DNA is TGTGCCAGCAGCGTTCGACTAGCGGCGGGATACAATGAGCAGTTCTTC. Together with reference TRBV7-9 and TRBJ2-1, the CDR3 gives the full variable domain: DTGVSQNPRHKITKRGQNVTFRCDPISEHNRLYWYRQTLGQGPEFLTYFQNEAQLEKSRLLSDRFSAERPKGSFSTLEIQRTEQGDSAMYLCASSVRLAAGYNEQFFGPGTRLTVL.